This entry features one T cell receptor (beta chain) sequence. This sample stems from a study of blood T cell repertoires in COVID-19. Study-wide context: The origin of the acute and convalescent COVID-19 samples was the United States, Italy and Spain. In each case, the material was cDNA or gDNA derived from T cells, B-cell-depleted T cells, or PBMCs.

Original data processing: Reference gene primer amplification gave nucleated cell count estimates. Sequenced by immunoSEQ multiplex PCR; TCRdb stores in-frame clones only, minus some. V, J and clone size are taken as reported in that table, and D and trimming were inferred from the DNA itself. The data hold around 240,000 clones, with approximately 84% observed a single time. The germline CDR1 and CDR2 sequences are ENHRY and SYGVKD. Trimming shortened V by 6 bases and J by 6 bases, and 17 bases separated the two germline ends. The CDR3 extends over 14 amino acids. V gene TRBV10-3 combines with J gene TRBJ1-2, with D maybe TRBD1 (6 bases). This clonotype originated in a man between 35 and 55 years old with acute or convalescent COVID-19. Sequenced sample: peripheral blood. The CDR3 nucleotides read TGTGCCATCAGGGAAATCAGGGGCGCGGATGGCTACACCTTC. The encoded protein is CAIREIRGADGYTF.